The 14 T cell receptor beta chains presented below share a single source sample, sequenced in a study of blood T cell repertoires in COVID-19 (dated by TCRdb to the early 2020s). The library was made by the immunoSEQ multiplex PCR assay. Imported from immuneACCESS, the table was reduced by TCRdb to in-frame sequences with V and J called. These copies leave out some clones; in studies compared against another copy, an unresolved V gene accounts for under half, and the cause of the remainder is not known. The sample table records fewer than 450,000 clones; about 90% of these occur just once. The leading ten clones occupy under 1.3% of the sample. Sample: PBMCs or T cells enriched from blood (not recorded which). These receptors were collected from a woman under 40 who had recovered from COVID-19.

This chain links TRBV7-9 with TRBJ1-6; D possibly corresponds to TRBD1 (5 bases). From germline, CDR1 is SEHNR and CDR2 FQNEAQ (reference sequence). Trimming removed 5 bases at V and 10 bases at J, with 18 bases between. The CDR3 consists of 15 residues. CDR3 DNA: TGTGCCAGCAGCCCTACGACAGCTAAGGGGTCACCCCTCCACTTT. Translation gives CASSPTTAKGSPLHF. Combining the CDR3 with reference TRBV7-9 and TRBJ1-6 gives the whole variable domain DTGVSQNPRHKITKRGQNVTFRCDPISEHNRLYWYRQTLGQGPEFLTYFQNEAQLEKSRLLSDRFSAERPKGSFSTLEIQRTEQGDSAMYLCASSPTTAKGSPLHFGNGTRLTVT.

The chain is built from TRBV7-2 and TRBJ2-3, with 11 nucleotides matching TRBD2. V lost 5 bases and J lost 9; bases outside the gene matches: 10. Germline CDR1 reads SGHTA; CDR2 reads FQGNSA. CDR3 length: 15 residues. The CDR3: CASSPSSGGPRTQYF. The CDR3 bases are TGTGCCAGCAGCCCGTCTAGCGGGGGGCCCAGAACGCAGTATTTT.

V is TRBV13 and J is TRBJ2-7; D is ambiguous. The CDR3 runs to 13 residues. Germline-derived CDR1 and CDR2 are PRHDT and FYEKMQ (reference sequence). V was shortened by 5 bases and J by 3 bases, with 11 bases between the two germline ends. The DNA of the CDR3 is TGTGCCAGCAGCCCCAGGATGGACTACGAGCAGTACTTC. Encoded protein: CASSPRMDYEQYF.

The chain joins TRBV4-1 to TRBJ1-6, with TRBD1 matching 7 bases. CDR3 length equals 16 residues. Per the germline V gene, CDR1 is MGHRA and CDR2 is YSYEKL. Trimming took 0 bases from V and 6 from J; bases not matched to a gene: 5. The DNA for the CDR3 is TGCGCCAGCAGCCAAGAGCGGGACAGATTTAATTCACCCCTCCACTTT. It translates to CASSQERDRFNSPLHF.

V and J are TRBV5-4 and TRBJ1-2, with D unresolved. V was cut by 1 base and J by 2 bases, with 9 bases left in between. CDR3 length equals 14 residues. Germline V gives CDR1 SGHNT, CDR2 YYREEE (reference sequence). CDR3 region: CASSLHSPNYGYTF. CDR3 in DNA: TGTGCCAGCAGCTTGCATAGCCCCAACTATGGCTACACCTTC.

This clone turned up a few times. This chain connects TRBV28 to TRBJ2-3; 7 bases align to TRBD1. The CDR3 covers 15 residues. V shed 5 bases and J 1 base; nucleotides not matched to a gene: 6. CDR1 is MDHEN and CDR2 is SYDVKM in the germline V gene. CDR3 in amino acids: CASSPDRDRTDTQYF. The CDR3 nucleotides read TGTGCCAGCAGTCCCGACAGGGACCGCACAGATACGCAGTATTTT. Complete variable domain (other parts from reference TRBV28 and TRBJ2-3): DVKVTQSSRYLVKRTGEKVFLECVQDMDHENMFWYRQDPGLGLRLIYFSYDVKMKEKGDIPEGYSVSREKKERFSLILESASTNQTSMYLCASSPDRDRTDTQYFGPGTRLTVL.

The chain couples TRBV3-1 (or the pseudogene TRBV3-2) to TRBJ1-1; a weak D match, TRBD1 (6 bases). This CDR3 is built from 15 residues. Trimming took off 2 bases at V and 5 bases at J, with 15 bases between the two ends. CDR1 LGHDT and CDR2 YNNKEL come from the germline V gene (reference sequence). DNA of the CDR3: TGTGCCAGCAGCCAAAACCCAGGGGCGGATACTGAAGCTTTCTTT. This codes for CASSQNPGADTEAFF.

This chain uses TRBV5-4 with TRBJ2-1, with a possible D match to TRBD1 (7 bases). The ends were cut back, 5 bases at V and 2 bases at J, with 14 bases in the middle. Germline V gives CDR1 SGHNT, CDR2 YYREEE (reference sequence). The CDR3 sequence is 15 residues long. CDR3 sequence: CASSAQGGTYNEQFF. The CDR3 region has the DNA TGTGCCAGCAGTGCCCAGGGGGGAACCTACAATGAGCAGTTCTTC. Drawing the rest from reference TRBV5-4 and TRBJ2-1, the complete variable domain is ETGVTQSPTHLIKTRGQQVTLRCSSQSGHNTVSWYQQALGQGPQFIFQYYREEENGRGNFPPRFSGLQFPNYSSELNVNALELDDSALYLCASSAQGGTYNEQFFGPGTRLTVL.

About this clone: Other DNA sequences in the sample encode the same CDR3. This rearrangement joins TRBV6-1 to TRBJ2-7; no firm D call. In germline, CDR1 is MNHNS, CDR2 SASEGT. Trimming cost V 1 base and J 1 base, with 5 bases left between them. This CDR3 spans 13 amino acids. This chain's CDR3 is CASSEGGSYEQYF. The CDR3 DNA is TGTGCCAGCAGTGAAGGAGGATCCTACGAGCAGTACTTC.

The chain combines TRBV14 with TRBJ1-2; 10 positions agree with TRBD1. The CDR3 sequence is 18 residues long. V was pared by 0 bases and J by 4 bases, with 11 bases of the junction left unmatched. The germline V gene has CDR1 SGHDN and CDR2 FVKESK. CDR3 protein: CASSQDPGSTGGSYGYTF. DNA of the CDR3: TGTGCCAGCAGCCAAGATCCCGGCTCGACAGGGGGCAGCTATGGCTACACCTTC. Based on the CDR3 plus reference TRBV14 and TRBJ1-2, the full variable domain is EAGVTQFPSHSVIEKGQTVTLRCDPISGHDNLYWYRRVMGKEIKFLLHFVKESKQDESGMPNNRFLAERTGGTYSTLKVQPAELEDSGVYFCASSQDPGSTGGSYGYTFGSGTRLTVV.

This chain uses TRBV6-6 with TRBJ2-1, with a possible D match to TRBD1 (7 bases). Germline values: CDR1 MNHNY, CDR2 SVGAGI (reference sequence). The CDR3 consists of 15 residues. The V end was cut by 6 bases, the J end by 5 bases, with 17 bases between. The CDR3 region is CASSPRRGQDNEQFF. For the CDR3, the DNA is TGTGCCAGCAGCCCACGGAGGGGGCAAGACAATGAGCAGTTCTTC.

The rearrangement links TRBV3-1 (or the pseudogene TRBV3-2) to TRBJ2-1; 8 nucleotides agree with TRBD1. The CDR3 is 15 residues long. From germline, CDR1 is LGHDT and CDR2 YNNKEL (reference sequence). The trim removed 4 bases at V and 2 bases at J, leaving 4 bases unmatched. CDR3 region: CASSPGTGAYNEQFF. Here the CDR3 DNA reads TGTGCCAGCAGCCCCGGGACAGGTGCCTACAATGAGCAGTTCTTC.

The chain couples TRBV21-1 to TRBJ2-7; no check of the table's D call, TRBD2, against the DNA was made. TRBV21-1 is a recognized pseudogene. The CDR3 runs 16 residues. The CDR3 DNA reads TGTGCCAGCAGCAAAGGGGGAGCTATTCCATCCTACGAGCAGTACTTC. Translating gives CASSKGGAIPSYEQYF.

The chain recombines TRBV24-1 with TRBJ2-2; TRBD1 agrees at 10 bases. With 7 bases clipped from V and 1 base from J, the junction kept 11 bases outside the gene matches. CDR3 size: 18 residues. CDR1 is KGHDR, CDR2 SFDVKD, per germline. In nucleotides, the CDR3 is TGTGCCACCAGCGGTCCCGGGACAGGGGTGATGAACACCGGGGAGCTGTTTTTT. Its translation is CATSGPGTGVMNTGELFF.